One and the same sample provided the 23 T cell receptor beta chains below, sequenced in a study. Via MiXCR, TCRdb re-called the RT-PCR reads, giving one row per CDR3 protein. This sample has about 680,000 distinct CDR3 sequences; more than 13% occur once, and the top ten carry just over 3.5%. Input material: memory CD4+ T cells from blood. These receptor sequences come from a female donor in good health, serving as a healthy control.

This clonotype was counted ten times or more. The chain employs TRBV6-2 or TRBV6-3 and TRBJ2-1; D not certain. V lost 0 bases, J lost 12 bases, and 6 bases lay in between. CDR3 length equals 11 residues. Germline V gene sequence: CDR1 MNHEY, CDR2 SVGEGT. The CDR3 DNA follows: TGTGCCAGCAGTTACTCGGGCTGGCAGTTCTTC. Its translation: CASSYSGWQFF.

V and J are TRBV11-2 and TRBJ2-2; D unresolved. Germline CDR1 SGHAT, CDR2 FQNNGV. The ends were cut back, 2 bases at V and 4 bases at J, with 11 bases in the middle. The length of the CDR3 is 15 residues. The CDR3 DNA is TGTGCCAGCAGCTTAAGTATAGTGGGCACCGGGGAGCTGTTTTTT. Translating gives CASSLSIVGTGELFF.

The rearrangement joins TRBV15 to TRBJ2-1; D is ambiguous. The CDR3 is made up of 18 amino acids. From germline, CDR1 is LNHNV and CDR2 YYDKDF (reference sequence). V gave up 3 bases and J gave up 0 bases, with 18 bases separating them. The CDR3 loop reads CATSSLASIQSSYNEQFF. CDR3 in DNA: TGTGCCACCAGCAGTCTGGCGTCCATACAAAGCTCCTACAATGAGCAGTTCTTC.

This chain links TRBV20-1 with TRBJ1-2, with a tentative D call TRBD1 (6 bases). From germline, CDR1 is DFQATT and CDR2 SNEGSKA (reference sequence). This CDR3 spans 13 amino acids. The germline V and J ends were trimmed by 0 bases and 10 bases, with 15 bases remaining between them. The CDR3 DNA sequence: TGCAGTGCTAGAGATCCCAGGGGATCCGTCTACACCTTC. Encoded protein: CSARDPRGSVYTF.

The table lists this clonotype with a count of one. The chain has TRBV19 and TRBJ1-5, with D perhaps TRBD1 (6 bases). Trimming removed 4 bases at V and 6 bases at J, with 22 bases between. CDR3 size: 17 residues. Germline V gives CDR1 LNHDA, CDR2 SQIVND (reference sequence). CDR3 residues: CASSTSTGLMIRQPQHF. The CDR3 region has the DNA TGTGCCAGTAGTACCTCGACAGGTCTAATGATTCGTCAGCCCCAGCATTTT. Supplemented by reference TRBV19 and TRBJ1-5, the full variable domain reads DGGITQSPKYLFRKEGQNVTLSCEQNLNHDAMYWYRQDPGQGLRLIYYSQIVNDFQKGDIAEGYSVSREKKESFPLTVTSAQKNPTAFYLCASSTSTGLMIRQPQHFGDGTRLSIL.

This clonotype was found many times. For the CDR3, the DNA is TGTGCCAGCAGTTTACCTCGGGAGGCCCAGCATTTT. Encoded protein: CASSLPREAQHF. The chain uses TRBV12-3 or TRBV12-4 and TRBJ1-5, with D uncertain. With 2 bases removed from V and 11 bases from J, the gap between germline ends came to 10 bases. The CDR3 loop spans 12 amino acids.

This clonotype was found a few times. This chain uses TRBV9 with TRBJ2-1; D not resolved. The CDR3 is made up of 13 amino acids. From germline, CDR1 is SGDLS and CDR2 YYNGEE. The ends were cut back, 3 bases at V and 7 bases at J, with 11 bases in the middle. CDR3 residues: CASSARLENEQFF. The CDR3, as DNA: TGTGCCAGCAGCGCGCGGCTAGAGAATGAGCAGTTCTTC.

This clonotype was recorded a few times. The V call is TRBV7-9, the J call TRBJ1-5; 10 positions match TRBD1. CDR3 length: 15 amino acids. V trimming: 2 bases; J trimming: 7 bases; junction bases outside the gene matches: 5. Germline V gene sequence: CDR1 SEHNR, CDR2 FQNEAQ (reference sequence). The CDR3 nucleotides read TGTGCCAGCAGCTTAACCGGGACAGGGGAACAGCCCCAGCATTTT. This sequence encodes CASSLTGTGEQPQHF.

There are a few counts of this clonotype. The chain recombines TRBV4-1 with TRBJ2-1; 7 bases match TRBD2. From germline, CDR1 is MGHRA and CDR2 YSYEKL. J gave up 3 bases and V 4 bases, and 6 bases lay outside the gene matches. This CDR3 spans 15 amino acids. The CDR3: CASSPAGRVYNEQFF. For the CDR3, the DNA is TGCGCCAGCAGCCCAGCGGGAAGGGTCTACAATGAGCAGTTCTTC.

The rearrangement links TRBV12-3 or TRBV12-4 to TRBJ2-5; the D gene could be TRBD1 or TRBD2 (5 bases each). CDR3 length equals 13 residues. The germline V and J ends were trimmed by 5 bases and 4 bases, with 11 bases remaining between them. The CDR3 DNA follows: TGTGCCAGCAGTCTACGGGACGGAGAGACCCAGTACTTC. This encodes CASSLRDGETQYF.

This sequence joins TRBV5-1 and TRBJ1-2, with D unclear. Germline V lookup: CDR1 SGHRS, CDR2 YFSETQ. Trimming took off 7 bases at V and 0 bases at J, with 13 bases between the two ends. This CDR3 has 14 residues. CDR3 sequence: CASATADSNYGYTF. As DNA, the CDR3 is TGCGCCAGCGCTACGGCAGATTCTAACTATGGCTACACCTTC.

This clonotype has more than one count but fewer than ten. The rearrangement joins TRBV7-2 to TRBJ2-5, with D unclear. The V gene's germline CDR1 is SGHTA and CDR2 FQGNSA. Trimming removed 4 bases at V and 5 bases at J, with 14 bases between. The CDR3 covers 14 residues. CDR3 protein: CASSSRLLGETQYF. The CDR3 DNA reads TGTGCCAGCAGCTCCCGTCTCCTGGGGGAGACCCAGTACTTC. Full variable domain (missing parts from reference TRBV7-2 and TRBJ2-5): GAGVSQSPSNKVTEKGKDVELRCDPISGHTALYWYRQSLGQGLEFLIYFQGNSAPDKSGLPSDRFSAERTGGSVSTLTIQRTQQEDSAVYLCASSSRLLGETQYFGPGTRLLVL.

This clonotype was counted ten times or more. The rearrangement joins TRBV6-2 or TRBV6-3 to TRBJ1-1, with D hard to call. From germline, CDR1 is MNHEY and CDR2 SVGEGT. The CDR3 extends over 13 amino acids. Trimming cost V 7 bases and J 1 base, with 10 bases left between them. The CDR3 protein is CASTNYGNTEAFF. The CDR3, as DNA: TGTGCCAGCACCAACTACGGGAACACTGAAGCTTTCTTT.

This clonotype was counted between two and nine times. This rearrangement joins TRBV27 to TRBJ1-1; the match to TRBD1 covers 7 bases. CDR1 and CDR2 (germline): MNHEY, SMNVEV (reference sequence). The V gene end was trimmed by 5 bases and the J gene end by 7 bases; junction bases not matched to a gene: 10. The CDR3 runs 14 residues. CDR3 sequence reads: CASSPKRDSLEAFF. The CDR3 DNA sequence: TGTGCCAGCAGTCCAAAGCGGGACAGCCTTGAAGCTTTCTTT.

V is TRBV10-3 and J is TRBJ1-3; D is undetermined. The V end was cut by 2 bases, the J end by 2 bases, with 7 bases between. Germline V gene lookup returns CDR1 ENHRY and CDR2 SYGVKD. The CDR3 covers 14 residues. CDR3 DNA sequence: TGTGCCATCAGTGAGGACCTTACTGGAAACACCATATATTTT. Protein: CAISEDLTGNTIYF.

This chain joins TRBV6-6 and TRBJ2-7; 7 nucleotides align to TRBD2. Trimming removed 4 bases from V and 4 bases from J; junction bases left unmatched: 7. Germline CDR1 reads MNHNY; CDR2 reads SVGAGI (reference sequence). There are 14 residues in the CDR3. The CDR3 region has the DNA TGTGCCAGCAGTTCCGCGGGAGTGTGGTACGAGCAGTACTTC. Residues: CASSSAGVWYEQYF.

This chain joins TRBV3-2 and TRBJ2-5; TRBD2 is the table's D call, not checked against the DNA. TRBV3-2 is designated a pseudogene. The CDR3 is made up of 15 amino acids. CDR3 amino acids: CASSQDAGPFETQYF. The CDR3, as DNA: TGTGCCAGCAGCCAAGACGCGGGCCCATTCGAGACCCAGTACTTC.

Many counts were recorded for this clonotype. The V call is TRBV7-2, the J call TRBJ2-5; D may be TRBD1 (5 bases). Germline CDR1 SGHTA, CDR2 FQGNSA. This CDR3 contains 14 residues. The V end was cut by 4 bases, the J end by 2 bases, with 11 bases between. CDR3 sequence reads: CASSWRRVQETQYF. DNA of the CDR3: TGTGCCAGCAGCTGGCGCAGGGTTCAAGAGACCCAGTACTTC.

The V and J genes are TRBV7-2 and TRBJ2-1, with 10 bases that match TRBD2. The length of the CDR3 is 16 residues. Unmatched junction bases numbered 10, after V lost 5 bases and J lost 6 bases. Germline CDR1 is SGHTA and CDR2 is FQGNSA. Written as DNA, the CDR3 is TGTGCCAGCAGCCATATCCGGACTAGCGGTCCCAATGAGCAGTTCTTC. Protein product: CASSHIRTSGPNEQFF.

This chain uses TRBV4-2 with TRBJ1-4; D uncertain. CDR1 LGHNA and CDR2 YNFKEQ come from the germline V gene. Trimming shortened V by 0 bases and J by 5 bases, and 13 bases separated the two germline ends. The CDR3 totals 16 residues. DNA of the CDR3: TGTGCCAGCAGCCAAGATCTCAGCGGCAGGAATGAAAAACTGTTTTTT. This gives the protein CASSQDLSGRNEKLFF.

The sample holds a few counts of this clonotype. J is TRBJ2-7 and V is TRBV18; weak D call: TRBD1 (5 bases). Trimming shortened V by 2 bases and J by 6 bases, and 17 bases separated the two germline ends. This CDR3 contains 15 residues. The germline CDR1 and CDR2 sequences are KGHSH and LQKENI. The CDR3 DNA follows: TGTGCCAGCTCACCATTGGGGCAGGGTAGGGGCGAGCAGTACTTC. It is translated as CASSPLGQGRGEQYF. Variable domain in full (rest from reference TRBV18 and TRBJ2-7): NAGVMQNPRHLVRRRGQEARLRCSPMKGHSHVYWYRQLPEEGLKFMVYLQKENIIDESGMPKERFSAEFPKEGPSILRIQQVVRGDSAAYFCASSPLGQGRGEQYFGPGTRLTVT.

This clonotype has only a few counts. The chain uses TRBV7-2 and TRBJ1-6; D may be TRBD1 (6 bases). From germline, CDR1 is SGHTA and CDR2 FQGNSA. Trimming took 0 bases from V and 7 from J, leaving 10 bases between them. This CDR3 region has 15 residues. The CDR3 coding sequence is TGTGCCAGCAGCTTAGCTTTGGGGGGCAATTCACCCCTCCACTTT. Its translation: CASSLALGGNSPLHF.

This clonotype has ten or more counts. The chain couples TRBV12-3 or TRBV12-4 to TRBJ1-1; TRBD1 is a possible D gene (6 bases). Trimming shortened V by 4 bases and J by 8 bases, and 8 bases separated the two germline ends. The CDR3 is 11 residues long. CDR3 sequence reads: CASSSDREAFF. CDR3 DNA sequence: TGTGCCAGCAGTTCCGACAGGGAAGCTTTCTTT.